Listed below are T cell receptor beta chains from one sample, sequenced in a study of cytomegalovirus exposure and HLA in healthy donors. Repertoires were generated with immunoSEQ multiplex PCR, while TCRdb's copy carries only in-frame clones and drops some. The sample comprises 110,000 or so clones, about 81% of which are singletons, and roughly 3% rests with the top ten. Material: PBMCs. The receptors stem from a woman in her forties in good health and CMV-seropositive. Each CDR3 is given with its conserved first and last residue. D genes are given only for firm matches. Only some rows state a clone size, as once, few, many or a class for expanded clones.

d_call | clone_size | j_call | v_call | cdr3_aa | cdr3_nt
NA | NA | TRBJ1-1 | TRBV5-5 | CASSLRIPGPMNTEAFF | TGTGCCAGCAGCTTGAGAATCCCAGGGCCCATGAACACTGAAGCTTTCTTT
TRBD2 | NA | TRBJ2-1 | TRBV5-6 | CASSLASGRALKFF | TGTGCCAGCAGCCTGGCTAGCGGGAGGGCCCTGAAGTTCTTC
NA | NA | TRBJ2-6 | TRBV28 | CASSLRGSGANVLTF | TGTGCCAGCAGCCTCCGAGGCTCTGGGGCCAACGTCCTGACTTTC
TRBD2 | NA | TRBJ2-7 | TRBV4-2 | CASSQALAGGIYEQYF | TGTGCCAGCAGCCAAGCACTAGCGGGAGGGATATACGAGCAGTACTTC
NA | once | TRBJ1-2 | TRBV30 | CAWTRPETRYGYTF | TGTGCCTGGACTCGACCCGAGACGAGGTATGGCTACACCTTC
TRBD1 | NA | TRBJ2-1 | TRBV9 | CASSPRGGTGNNEQFF | TGTGCCAGCAGCCCGCGGGGAGGGACAGGGAACAATGAGCAGTTCTTC
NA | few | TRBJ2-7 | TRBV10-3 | CAISESRSTYEQYF | TGTGCCATCAGTGAGTCGCGGAGTACCTACGAGCAGTACTTC
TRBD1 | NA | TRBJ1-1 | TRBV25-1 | CASSPPSRGPTEAFF | TGTGCCAGCAGTCCCCCATCCAGGGGGCCCACTGAAGCTTTCTTT
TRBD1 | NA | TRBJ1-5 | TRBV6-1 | CASRNGQGSNQPQHF | TGTGCCAGCAGGAATGGACAGGGGAGCAATCAGCCCCAGCATTTT
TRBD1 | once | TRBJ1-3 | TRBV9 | CASSGRGRENTIYF | TGTGCCAGCAGCGGCAGGGGGCGGGAAAACACCATATATTTT
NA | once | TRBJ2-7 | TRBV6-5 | CASSYNTGGSYEQYF | TGTGCCAGCAGTTACAACACAGGAGGGTCCTACGAGCAGTACTTC
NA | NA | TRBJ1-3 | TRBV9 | CASSLLSGNTIYF | TGTGCCAGCAGCCTCCTGTCTGGAAACACCATATATTTT
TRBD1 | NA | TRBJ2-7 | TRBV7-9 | CASISFGTGDSEQYF | TGTGCCAGCATTTCTTTCGGGACAGGGGACTCCGAGCAGTACTTC
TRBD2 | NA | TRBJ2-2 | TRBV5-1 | CASSLAGRDAGELFF | TGCGCCAGCAGCTTGGCGGGGAGGGACGCCGGGGAGCTGTTTTTT
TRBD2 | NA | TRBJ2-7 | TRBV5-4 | CASSLAGVAFSSYEQYF | TGTGCCAGCAGTCTAGCGGGGGTGGCATTCAGCTCCTACGAGCAGTACTTC
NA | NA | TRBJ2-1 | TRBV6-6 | CASSRTGGTSNEQFF | TGTGCCAGCAGTAGGACTGGCGGGACCTCCAATGAGCAGTTCTTC
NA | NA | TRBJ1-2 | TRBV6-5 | CASFAPIEYGYTF | TGTGCCAGCTTCGCCCCTATCGAGTATGGCTACACCTTC
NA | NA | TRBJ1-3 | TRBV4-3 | CASSQDNQGSGNTIYF | TGCGCCAGCAGCCAAGATAATCAGGGGTCTGGAAACACCATATATTTT
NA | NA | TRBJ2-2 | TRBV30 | CAWASLGANTGELFF | TGTGCCTGGGCTAGCTTGGGCGCGAACACCGGGGAGCTGTTTTTT
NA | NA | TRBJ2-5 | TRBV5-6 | CASSLIGRGQETQYF | TGTGCCAGCAGCTTGATCGGTAGGGGCCAAGAGACCCAGTACTTC
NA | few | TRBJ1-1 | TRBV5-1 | CASSFSQGTEAFF | TGCGCCAGCAGCTTCAGCCAGGGCACTGAAGCTTTCTTT
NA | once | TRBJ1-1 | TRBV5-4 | CASSPAGGTMNTEAFF | TGTGCCAGCAGCCCGGCGGGGGGTACCATGAACACTGAAGCTTTCTTT
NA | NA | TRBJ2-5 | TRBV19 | CASSTLADILRTQYF | TGTGCCAGTAGCACTCTAGCCGACATCCTAAGGACCCAGTACTTC
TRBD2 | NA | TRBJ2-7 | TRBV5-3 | CARTRREEPYEQYF | TGTGCCAGAACCCGGCGGGAGGAACCCTACGAGCAGTACTTC
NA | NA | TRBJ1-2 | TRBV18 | CASSPSGTGYGYTF | TGTGCCAGCTCACCATCGGGTACAGGCTATGGCTACACCTTC
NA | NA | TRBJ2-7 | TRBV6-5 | CASSYSIVATNEQYF | TGTGCCAGCAGTTACTCGATCGTGGCAACCAACGAGCAGTACTTC
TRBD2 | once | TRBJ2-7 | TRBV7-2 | CASRVSGTSLYEQYF | TGTGCCAGCAGGGTCAGCGGGACTAGTTTGTACGAGCAGTACTTC
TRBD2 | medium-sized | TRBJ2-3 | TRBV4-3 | CASSQVSSSGGADTQYF | TGCGCCAGCAGCCAAGTCTCGTCTAGCGGGGGGGCAGATACGCAGTATTTT
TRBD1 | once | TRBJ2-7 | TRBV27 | CASSLAGTEGYEQYF | TGTGCCAGCAGTTTAGCTGGGACAGAGGGATACGAGCAGTACTTC
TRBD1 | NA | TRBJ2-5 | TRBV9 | CASSGEGQGIETQYF | TGTGCCAGCAGCGGGGAGGGACAGGGGATCGAGACCCAGTACTTC
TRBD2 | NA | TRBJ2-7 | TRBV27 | CASSFGTSGYEQYF | TGTGCCAGCAGTTTTGGGACTAGCGGCTACGAGCAGTACTTC
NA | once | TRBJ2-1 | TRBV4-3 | CASSPKGNRARSEQFF | TGCGCCAGCAGCCCTAAGGGAAACAGGGCCAGGAGTGAGCAGTTCTTC